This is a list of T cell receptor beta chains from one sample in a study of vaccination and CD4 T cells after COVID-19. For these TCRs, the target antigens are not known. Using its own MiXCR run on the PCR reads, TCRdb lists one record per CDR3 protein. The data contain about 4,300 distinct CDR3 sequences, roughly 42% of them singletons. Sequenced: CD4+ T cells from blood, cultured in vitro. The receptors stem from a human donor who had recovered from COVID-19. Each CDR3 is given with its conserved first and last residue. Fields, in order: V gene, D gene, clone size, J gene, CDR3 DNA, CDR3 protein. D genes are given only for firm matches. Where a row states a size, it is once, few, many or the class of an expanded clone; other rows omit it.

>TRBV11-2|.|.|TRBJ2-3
TGTGCCAGCAGCTTTGGGTTCCGGGGGCCCACAGATACGCAGTATTTT
CASSFGFRGPTDTQYF
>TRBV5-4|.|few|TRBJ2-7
TGTGCCAGCAGCTTCCGGGCCTTTACCGAGCAGTACTTC
CASSFRAFTEQYF
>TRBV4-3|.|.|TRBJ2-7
TGCGCCAGCAGCCAAGGAGCCGAGTCCTACGAGCAGTACTTC
CASSQGAESYEQYF
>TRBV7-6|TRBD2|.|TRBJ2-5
TGTGCCAGCAGCTTAGGACTAGCGGGCCAAGAGACCCAGTACTTC
CASSLGLAGQETQYF
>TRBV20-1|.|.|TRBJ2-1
TGCAGTGCTAGAGGGACACGGGAGAACTTCAATGAGCAGTTCTTC
CSARGTRENFNEQFF
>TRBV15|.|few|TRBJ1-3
TGTGCCACCAGCAGAGGTGACGTTGGAAACACCATATATTTT
CATSRGDVGNTIYF
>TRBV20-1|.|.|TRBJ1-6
TGCAGTGCGAGGGGCGGTTCTAATTCACCCCTCCACTTT
CSARGGSNSPLHF
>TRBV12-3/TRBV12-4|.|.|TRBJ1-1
TGTGCCAGCAGTTTATATAGCATGAACACTGAAGCTTTCTTT
CASSLYSMNTEAFF
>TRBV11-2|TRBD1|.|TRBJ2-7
TGTGCCAGCAGCTTAGTTGGGACAGGTGGCTACGAGCAGTACTTC
CASSLVGTGGYEQYF
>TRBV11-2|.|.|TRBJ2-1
TGTGCCAGCAGCTTAGATCGGGTCAATGAGCAGTTCTTC
CASSLDRVNEQFF
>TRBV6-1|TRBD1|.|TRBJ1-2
TGTGCCAGCAGTGAAGGAGGGACAGAACAGGACACCTTC
CASSEGGTEQDTF